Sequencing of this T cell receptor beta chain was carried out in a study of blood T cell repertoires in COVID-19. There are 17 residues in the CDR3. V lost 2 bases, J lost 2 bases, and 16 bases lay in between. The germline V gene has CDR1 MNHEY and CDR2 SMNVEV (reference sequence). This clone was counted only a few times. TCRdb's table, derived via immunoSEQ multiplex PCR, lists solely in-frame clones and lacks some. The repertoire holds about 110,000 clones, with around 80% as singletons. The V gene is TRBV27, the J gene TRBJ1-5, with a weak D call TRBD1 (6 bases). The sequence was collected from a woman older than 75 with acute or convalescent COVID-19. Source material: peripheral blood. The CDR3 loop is CASSLSGGGRRNQPQHF. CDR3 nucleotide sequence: TGTGCCAGCAGTTTAAGCGGGGGGGGCAGGCGCAATCAGCCCCAGCATTTT.